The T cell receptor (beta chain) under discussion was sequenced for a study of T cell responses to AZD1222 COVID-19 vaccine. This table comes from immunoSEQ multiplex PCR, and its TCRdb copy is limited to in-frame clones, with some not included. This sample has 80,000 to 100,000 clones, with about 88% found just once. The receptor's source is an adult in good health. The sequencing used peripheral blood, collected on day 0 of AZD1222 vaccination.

CDR3 in DNA: TGTGCCTGGGACAGGGGGACTAATGAAAAACTGTTTTTT. Translating it yields CAWDRGTNEKLFF. The chain employs TRBV30 and TRBJ1-4; 9 nucleotides agree with TRBD1. This CDR3 has 13 residues. V was pared by 5 bases and J by 2 bases, with 0 bases of the junction left unmatched. Germline-derived CDR1 and CDR2 are GTSNPN and SVGIG (reference sequence).